These T cell receptor beta chains were read from a single sample in a study of cytomegalovirus exposure and HLA in healthy donors. TCRdb keeps only in-frame clones here, not all; method: immunoSEQ multiplex PCR. This repertoire shows 100,000 to 150,000 clones, 65% to 85% found once; its top ten account for around 4%. Sequenced: PBMCs. These receptors were obtained from a man aged 18 to 29 in good health and CMV-seropositive. Each CDR3 is given with its conserved first and last residue. D genes are given only for firm matches. Not every row has a clone size; where given, it reads once, few, many or a size class.

clone size	V gene	D gene	J gene	CDR3 protein	CDR3 DNA
NA	TRBV25-1	NA	TRBJ2-5	CATRRGGQETQYF	TGTGCAACCAGGAGAGGAGGCCAAGAGACCCAGTACTTC
NA	TRBV18	NA	TRBJ2-3	CASSPPRGGGTDTQYF	TGTGCCAGCTCACCACCGAGAGGTGGCGGCACAGATACGCAGTATTTT
NA	TRBV5-1	NA	TRBJ2-5	CASSLSGMGQETQYF	TGCGCCAGCAGCTTGTCAGGGATGGGCCAAGAGACCCAGTACTTC
NA	TRBV19	NA	TRBJ1-1	CASSTTVNTEAFF	TGTGCCAGTAGCACGACAGTGAACACTGAAGCTTTCTTT
NA	TRBV19	TRBD1	TRBJ1-5	CASAGQGYSNQPQHF	TGTGCCAGTGCCGGACAGGGCTATAGCAATCAGCCCCAGCATTTT
NA	TRBV6-6	NA	TRBJ1-2	CATLLGGSGYTF	TGTGCCACCTTGCTTGGTGGCTCTGGCTACACCTTC
NA	TRBV4-3	TRBD2	TRBJ2-1	CASSLSGGAYNEQFF	TGCGCCAGCAGCCTCAGCGGGGGGGCCTACAATGAGCAGTTCTTC
NA	TRBV27	TRBD1	TRBJ1-2	CASSFGPPGQGLNNYGYTF	TGTGCCAGCAGTTTCGGACCTCCCGGACAGGGATTAAACAACTATGGCTACACCTTC
NA	TRBV7-9	NA	TRBJ1-6	CASSLQVNSPLHF	TGTGCCAGCAGCTTACAGGTTAATTCACCCCTCCACTTT
NA	TRBV30	NA	TRBJ1-3	CAWSVRGGFGNTIYF	TGTGCCTGGAGTGTGAGAGGCGGGTTTGGAAACACCATATATTTT
NA	TRBV29-1	NA	TRBJ1-5	CSAKQGLEQPQHF	TGCAGCGCTAAGCAGGGATTAGAACAGCCCCAGCATTTT
NA	TRBV25-1	TRBD2	TRBJ2-3	CASKAGGTDTQYF	TGTGCCAGCAAAGCGGGAGGCACAGATACGCAGTATTTT
once	TRBV19	NA	TRBJ1-1	CASSMGRGTEAFF	TGTGCCAGTAGTATGGGGAGGGGCACTGAAGCTTTCTTT
NA	TRBV4-3	TRBD2	TRBJ2-1	CASSARAGVRTNEQFF	TGCGCCAGCAGCGCTCGAGCGGGGGTACGGACCAATGAGCAGTTCTTC
NA	TRBV4-2	TRBD2	TRBJ2-7	CASSQARDYPYEQYF	TGTGCCAGCAGCCAAGCCCGGGACTACCCCTACGAGCAGTACTTC
NA	TRBV4-1	NA	TRBJ2-2	CASSQPLGGAYANTGELFF	TGCGCCAGCAGCCAGCCCTTAGGCGGAGCGTACGCGAACACCGGGGAGCTGTTTTTT
NA	TRBV7-2	NA	TRBJ1-5	CASSLFPDSNQPQHF	TGTGCCAGCAGCTTATTTCCAGATAGCAATCAGCCCCAGCATTTT
NA	TRBV6-4	NA	TRBJ2-7	CASSEREVTPLSYEQYF	TGTGCCAGCAGTGAGAGGGAGGTTACCCCGCTCTCCTACGAGCAGTACTTC
NA	TRBV25-1	TRBD1	TRBJ1-2	CASRAGGNYGYTF	TGTGCCAGCAGAGCAGGGGGTAACTATGGCTACACCTTC
NA	TRBV7-2	TRBD2	TRBJ2-7	CASSLTPGLAYEQYF	TGTGCCAGCAGCCTAACTCCGGGACTAGCCTACGAGCAGTACTTC
few	TRBV6-1	NA	TRBJ1-5	CASSGRAARQPQHF	TGTGCCAGCAGTGGGCGAGCAGCGAGGCAGCCCCAGCATTTT
NA	TRBV5-8	TRBD1	TRBJ2-7	CASGPSGQGKSYEQYF	TGTGCCAGCGGACCTTCAGGACAGGGCAAATCCTACGAGCAGTACTTC
NA	TRBV5-8	NA	TRBJ1-5	CASSPGQNGNQPQHF	TGTGCCAGCAGCCCTGGACAGAATGGCAATCAGCCCCAGCATTTT
NA	TRBV20-1	TRBD2	TRBJ2-1	CSARSGRGEFF	TGCAGTGCTAGGAGCGGGAGGGGGGAGTTCTTC
NA	TRBV6-5	NA	TRBJ1-1	CASSYLGHRNTEAFF	TGTGCCAGCAGTTACTTGGGACACAGGAACACTGAAGCTTTCTTT
NA	TRBV11-2	NA	TRBJ1-1	CASSFPQNTEAFF	TGTGCCAGCAGCTTCCCCCAAAACACTGAAGCTTTCTTT
NA	TRBV27	NA	TRBJ2-2	CASEGPGELFF	TGTGCCAGCGAGGGTCCCGGGGAGCTGTTTTTT
NA	TRBV9	TRBD1	TRBJ1-3	CASSLRQGSSGNTIYF	TGTGCCAGCAGCCTACGACAGGGTAGCTCTGGAAACACCATATATTTT
NA	TRBV5-1	NA	TRBJ2-1	CASSRGGINEQFF	TGCGCCAGCAGCAGGGGGGGGATCAATGAGCAGTTCTTC
NA	TRBV6-6	NA	TRBJ1-5	CASSDPGVQPQHF	TGTGCCAGCAGTGATCCGGGGGTTCAGCCCCAGCATTTT
NA	TRBV5-4	NA	TRBJ2-1	CASSPRPSGATNEQFF	TGTGCCAGCAGCCCCCGGCCCAGCGGAGCCACCAATGAGCAGTTCTTC
once	TRBV25-1	NA	TRBJ1-6	CASSINYNSPLHF	TGTGCCAGCAGTATTAACTATAATTCACCCCTCCACTTT
NA	TRBV10-3	NA	TRBJ2-6	CAISESSGSGANVLTF	TGTGCCATCAGTGAGTCTAGCGGCTCTGGGGCCAACGTCCTGACTTTC
NA	TRBV12-5	TRBD2	TRBJ2-5	CASGPEALAGGETQYF	TGTGCTAGTGGCCCCGAGGCCCTAGCGGGGGGGGAGACCCAGTACTTC
NA	TRBV6-1	NA	TRBJ2-3	CASDSRAPTDTQYF	TGTGCCAGTGATTCGCGGGCGCCCACAGATACGCAGTATTTT
NA	TRBV7-9	NA	TRBJ1-1	CASSLWGPNTEAFF	TGTGCCAGCAGCTTATGGGGGCCGAACACTGAAGCTTTCTTT
NA	TRBV11-2	TRBD2	TRBJ2-1	CASSALAGGLYNEQFF	TGTGCCAGCAGCGCCCTAGCGGGGGGGCTCTACAATGAGCAGTTCTTC
few	TRBV27	NA	TRBJ2-7	CASSRLGSYYEQYF	TGTGCCAGCAGTCGTCTAGGATCTTACTACGAGCAGTACTTC
NA	TRBV4-3	TRBD1	TRBJ1-2	CASSQVGSTGVYGYTF	TGCGCCAGCAGCCAAGTAGGATCGACAGGGGTATATGGCTACACCTTC
NA	TRBV18	TRBD2	TRBJ2-5	CASSPSGGDETQYF	TGTGCCAGCTCACCATCGGGGGGGGATGAGACCCAGTACTTC
NA	TRBV2	TRBD1	TRBJ2-5	CASSETGGWQETQYF	TGTGCCAGCAGCGAAACAGGGGGCTGGCAAGAGACCCAGTACTTC
NA	TRBV4-3	NA	TRBJ1-2	CASSQDDTSADVYGYTF	TGCGCCAGCAGCCAAGACGACACCTCGGCTGACGTCTATGGCTACACCTTC
NA	TRBV6-5	TRBD1	TRBJ2-7	CASSRSGGYEQYF	TGTGCCAGCAGCCGTTCAGGGGGCTACGAGCAGTACTTC
NA	TRBV10-1	NA	TRBJ2-2	CASSRQKPNTGELFF	TGCGCCAGCAGCAGACAGAAACCGAACACCGGGGAGCTGTTTTTT
few	TRBV2	TRBD1	TRBJ2-7	CASRGTGGYEQYF	TGTGCCAGCAGAGGGACAGGGGGCTACGAGCAGTACTTC
few	TRBV4-3	NA	TRBJ1-6	CASSQDPAGANVHYNSPLHF	TGCGCCAGCAGCCAAGATCCTGCCGGAGCCAACGTCCACTATAATTCACCCCTCCACTTT
once	TRBV7-9	TRBD1	TRBJ2-3	CASSLTGQGTDTQYF	TGTGCCAGCAGCCTAACTGGACAGGGGACAGATACGCAGTATTTT
NA	TRBV5-5	NA	TRBJ1-2	CASSLRWGVDYGYTF	TGTGCCAGCAGCCTAAGGTGGGGGGTAGACTATGGCTACACCTTC
once	TRBV7-2	NA	TRBJ1-1	CASSSGVDTEAFF	TGTGCCAGCAGCTCAGGGGTGGACACTGAAGCTTTCTTT
NA	TRBV19	TRBD2	TRBJ2-3	CASSNPLAGGSGDTQYF	TGTGCCAGTAGTAACCCTCTAGCGGGAGGGTCTGGGGATACGCAGTATTTT